This TCR beta chain was recorded in a study of HIV-infected children after antiretroviral therapy interruption. Study in general: Weeks 0, 12, interruption end (24 or 48), and about 3 years post-study gave interruption-arm samples. In continuous treatment, analyzed samples were from weeks 0, 48 and 150. Findings of the study overall: After interruption, shared-triplet CDR3 clustering rose in three patients. After treatment interruption started, naive CD4+ CDR3 overlap across time points dropped.

Treatment: PENTA 11 planned treatment interruption arm or continuous ART arm. This clonotype was seen repeatedly, ten times or more. Its antigen is as yet unknown. The CDR3 totals 15 residues. V was clipped by 1 base and J by 6 bases; unmatched bases: 9. The germline gives CDR1 DFQATT, CDR2 SNEGSKA (reference sequence). RNA-based 3' RACE libraries used unique molecular identifiers. TCRdb reprocessed the 3' RACE reads via MiXCR and lists one record per CDR3 protein. The data show about 15,000 distinct CDR3 sequences, about 3.6% seen once. The receptor's source is a pool of human donors with HIV. Material: CD45RO+ CD8+ T cells from PBMCs, pooled from several time points, obtained from a donor given antiretroviral therapy, either interrupted or continuous. As to subset: memory CD8+ CD45RO+ CD45RA- T cells. V is TRBV20-1 and J is TRBJ2-7; 10 bases align to TRBD2. The DNA of the CDR3 is TGCAGTGCTAGAGCCCTAGCGGGGGAGTCGGGCGAGCAGTACTTC. Translation: CSARALAGESGEQYF.